The T cell receptor (beta chain) described here comes from a study of early T cells in non-severe SARS-CoV-2 infection (dated by TCRdb to about 2021). Study-wide context: TCR sequencing used bulk RNA from unsorted whole blood, so alpha and beta chains could not be paired. The research as a whole found: Matching against VDJdb was skewed toward anti-spike CD8 responses, likely underestimated virus-specific expansions, and missed private and CD4 specificities.

This was a case-control study nested in a cohort of healthcare workers in London, UK, who had nasopharyngeal swab PCR tests and blood samples taken every week. Healthcare workers were recruited during the week of the UK lockdown, between 23 and 31 March 2020, and followed weekly for up to 16 weeks. The receptor library was made with 5' RACE. Sequencing was carried out with a NextSeq 500. Unique molecular identifiers were attached to individual cDNA molecules in the TCR library protocol so that sequencing error and PCR bias could be corrected. Both TCR alpha and beta chains were sequenced, and tight co-correlation was observed between alpha and beta sequence abundances in each sample. In the paper's pipeline: Decombinator V4 was used to annotate the V gene, J gene and CDR3 of the TCR sequences. TCRs were defined as expanded if a significant change between any two time points was detected under a Poisson model with p below 0.0001. Abundances of TCRs were expressed as counts per million after normalisation to the total number of TCRs sequenced in each sample. VDJdb, accessed on 1 November 2021, was searched for TCRs annotated for CMV, EBV and SARS-CoV-2, and TCRs annotated for more than one antigen were excluded. Clones were called with MiXCR by TCRdb after fastp trimmed the public reads at Q25, and only in-frame beta chains were retained. Here each entry gathers all rows of one CDR3 protein and keeps the most common genes and DNA. These V and J calls are TCRdb output, not the study's own analysis. The sample profile shows under 70,000 distinct CDR3 sequences; around 4.7% of them were found once. The ten most abundant clones make up 4% to 5% of the sample.

A remark on this clonotype: It has no known antigen specificity. The sample holds no much larger clone one base away, and base qualities are not on file.

Sequences were obtained from whole blood. The source is an adult who was a healthcare worker with PCR-confirmed SARS-CoV-2 infection or an uninfected control (not recorded which).

The CDR3 loop reads CASSKDPGQGNTGELFF. The nucleotide sequence is TGCGCCAGCAGCAAGGACCCGGGACAGGGGAACACCGGGGAGCTGTTTTTT. The chain employs TRBV5-1 and TRBJ2-2; the junction holds 9 bases that match TRBD1. The CDR3 goes from the cysteine to the phenylalanine over 17 residues. This entry keeps only the CDR3 DNA: 51 bases, framed from base 1. From the germline V gene, CDR1 is SGHRS and CDR2 is YFSETQ. The germline V and J ends show losses of 4 bases and 1 base respectively, and no gene match explains 8 bases of the junction.